This T cell receptor (beta chain) was observed in a study of T cell repertoires in cytomegalovirus infection. The wider study: Use of recently identified HLA-C-restricted and well-studied HLA-B-restricted CMV epitopes was part of the study. Public TCR beta signature analysis indicated the presence of both CMV infection and matching HLA type.

Points on this clonotype: Its antigen is not known.

TCRdb recomputed calls from the reads with MiXCR, one row per CDR3 protein. The table includes about 830,000 distinct CDR3 sequences, approximately 32% detected once. With 4 bases removed from V and 5 bases from J, the gap between germline ends came to 14 bases. Germline CDR1 is KGHDR and CDR2 is SFDVKD. This CDR3 has 15 residues. The sequencing here drew on cultured CD8+ T cells from PBMCs, taken from culture after CMV antigen stimulation. This sequence joins TRBV24-1 and TRBJ2-1; D is possibly TRBD1 or TRBD2 (5 bases each). This clonotype originated in a human donor in good health (CMV status not recorded). Some clones in this sample may be carry-over from other donors' samples. CDR3 DNA sequence: TGTGCCACCAGTGAAGGTGGTGGGACCAACAATGAGCAGTTCTTC. It codes for CATSEGGGTNNEQFF.